This T cell receptor (beta chain) was identified during a study of blood T cell repertoires in COVID-19 (TCRdb year 2020). In the study overall: The collaborator samples originated in the United States, Italy and Spain and spanned the acute and convalescent phases of COVID-19. Where available, HLA class I and class II types were obtained from metadata supplied by the sample provider rather than from assay-based typing. Sample metadata almost always included a de-identified subject ID, COVID-19 status, age in years and sex. Subjects who had been exposed to COVID-19, were actively infected with it, or had recovered from it provided the deeply sampled blood TCRbeta repertoires that made up the dataset. The material from the prospective study consisted of cDNA or gDNA derived from T cells, B-cell-depleted T cells, or PBMCs. A freely available public database, intended as a resource for researchers studying the immune response to SARS-CoV-2, is where the repertoires were released. The samples were drawn from the first 160 participants of the ongoing ImmuneRACE study and from 950 to 1,500 subjects provided by 6 global collaborators. What the work shows at the level of the full study, not this receptor alone: The amount of clinical and demographic metadata varied by source and participant and was provided uncurated.

V ends up 5 bases short and J 4 bases short, with an unmatched junction base count of 5. The germline V gene sets CDR1 to SGHTA and CDR2 to FQGNSA. The CDR3 numbers 14 residues from cysteine through phenylalanine. Only the CDR3 DNA stays, 42 bases, in frame from base 1. TCRbeta CDR3 regions were amplified from genomic DNA using the immunoSEQ Assay, a bias-controlled multiplex PCR. The authors processed their data as follows. Within the assay, amplification of reference gene primers was used to estimate how many nucleated cells each sample contained. To quantify the absolute abundance of each unique TCRbeta CDR3 rearrangement, sequence reads were collapsed and filtered. For each sample, productive Simpson clonality was calculated as the square root of Simpson's diversity index over productive rearrangements. In its TCRdb copy, this immuneACCESS table keeps in-frame sequences only and misses some clones. Where compared with another copy, unresolved V genes explain less than half of these, and the others have no known cause. V and J calls and clone size are as listed in that table; D and trimming were resolved from the DNA. For this sample there are about 74,000 clones; approximately 90% appear just once. 2.5% to 3% of the sample is in the top ten clones.

In Seattle, one collaborating source enrolled patients while the infection was active and tracked those patients longitudinally over the course of disease. The collaborating institutions used their own protocols to collect whole blood in K2EDTA tubes. Collaborator samples were shipped for TCRbeta analysis as frozen whole blood, isolated PBMCs, or DNA extracted from either sample type. This clone occurred once. It lacks a known antigen. One base away there is no much larger clone; base qualities are not given. Specimen: peripheral blood. Rearrangement joined TRBV7-2 to TRBJ2-7; 10 of the junction bases match TRBD2. The receptor comes from a man aged 45-60 years with COVID-19, enrolled during active disease. The DNA sequence is TGTGCCAGCAGCCGGCTAGCGGGAGTGTACGAGCAGTACTTC. This encodes CASSRLAGVYEQYF. The entire variable domain, with the stretches around the CDR3 drawn from the reference TRBV7-2 and TRBJ2-7 proteins, is GAGVSQSPSNKVTEKGKDVELRCDPISGHTALYWYRQSLGQGLEFLIYFQGNSAPDKSGLPSDRFSAERTGGSVSTLTIQRTQQEDSAVYLCASSRLAGVYEQYFGPGTRLTVT.